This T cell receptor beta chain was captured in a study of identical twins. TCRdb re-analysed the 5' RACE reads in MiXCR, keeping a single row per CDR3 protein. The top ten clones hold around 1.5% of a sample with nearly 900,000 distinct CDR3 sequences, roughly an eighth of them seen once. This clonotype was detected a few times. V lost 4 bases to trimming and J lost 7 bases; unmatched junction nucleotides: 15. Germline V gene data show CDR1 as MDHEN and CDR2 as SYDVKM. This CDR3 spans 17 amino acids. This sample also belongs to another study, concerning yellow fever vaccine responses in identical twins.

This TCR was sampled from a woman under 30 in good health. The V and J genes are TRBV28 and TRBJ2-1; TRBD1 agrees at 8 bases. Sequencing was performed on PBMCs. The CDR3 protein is CASSSHAGTGQGNEQFF. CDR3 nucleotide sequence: TGTGCCAGCAGTTCGCATGCCGGGACAGGACAAGGGAATGAGCAGTTCTTC.